This T cell receptor (beta chain) was captured by sequencing in a study of early T cells in non-severe SARS-CoV-2 infection. In this sample, this clonotype turned up many times. TCRdb recomputed calls from the 5' RACE reads with MiXCR, one row per CDR3 protein. The data show tens of thousands of distinct CDR3 sequences, with 4.7% seen just once and 16% held by the top ten. The sample was whole blood. The source of this sequence is an adult who was a healthcare worker with PCR-confirmed SARS-CoV-2 infection or an uninfected control (not recorded which).

CDR3 residues: CASSLVWGGTEAFF. The CDR3 region has the DNA TGTGCCAGCAGCTTAGTTTGGGGGGGCACTGAAGCTTTCTTT. The rearrangement joins TRBV7-2 to TRBJ1-1; maybe TRBD1 (5 bases). The CDR3 covers 14 residues. Germline lookup yields CDR1 SGHTA and CDR2 FQGNSA. The ends were cut back, 1 base at V and 4 bases at J, with 10 bases in the middle.